A single sample is the source of the 4 T cell receptor beta chains below, sequenced in a study of T cell responses to AZD1222 COVID-19 vaccine. The assay was immunoSEQ multiplex PCR, and TCRdb's table has in-frame clones only and misses some. The sample records roughly 140,000 clones, 90% being singletons. The sequencing here drew on peripheral blood, taken 28 days after the second AZD1222 dose. The receptor source for this set is an adult who received the AZD1222 COVID-19 vaccine.

The V and J genes are TRBV12-3 or TRBV12-4 and TRBJ2-7; the match to TRBD1 covers 7 bases. The V segment lost 6 bases and the J segment 5 bases; nucleotides outside the gene matches: 4. The CDR3 totals 12 residues. The CDR3 coding sequence is TGTGCCAGCAGCGGGACAGTTCACGAGCAGTACTTC. It translates to CASSGTVHEQYF.

V and J are TRBV28 and TRBJ1-3, with 7 bases lining up with TRBD1. V was pared by 11 bases and J by 0 bases, with 7 bases of the junction left unmatched. CDR1 is MDHEN and CDR2 is SYDVKM in the germline V gene. The CDR3 covers 14 residues. DNA of the CDR3: TGTGCCGGGGGGGACAGTGGCTCTGGAAACACCATATATTTT. It is translated as CAGGDSGSGNTIYF.

This rearrangement joins TRBV2 to TRBJ1-1; D might be TRBD1 (5 bases). Per the germline V gene, CDR1 is SNHLY and CDR2 is FYNNEI. V shed 6 bases and J shed 4 bases, with 12 bases lying between them. The CDR3 sequence is 13 residues long. CDR3 sequence reads: CASRQGWRTEAFF. CDR3 nucleotides: TGTGCCAGCAGGCAGGGATGGCGCACTGAAGCTTTCTTT.

This chain uses TRBV19 with TRBJ1-2; 8 nucleotides agree with TRBD1. Unmatched junction bases numbered 6, after V lost 2 bases and J lost 4 bases. CDR1 is LNHDA, CDR2 SQIVND, per germline (reference sequence). The CDR3 extends over 15 amino acids. The CDR3 DNA follows: TGTGCCAGTAGTATAAGTGGACAGGGTCGCTATGGCTACACCTTC. Translation gives CASSISGQGRYGYTF. Based on the CDR3 plus reference TRBV19 and TRBJ1-2, the full variable domain is DGGITQSPKYLFRKEGQNVTLSCEQNLNHDAMYWYRQDPGQGLRLIYYSQIVNDFQKGDIAEGYSVSREKKESFPLTVTSAQKNPTAFYLCASSISGQGRYGYTFGSGTRLTVV.